In this sample, the clone carrying this T cell receptor (beta chain) turned up a few times. MiXCR, applied by TCRdb to the RT-PCR reads, yields one record per CDR3 protein. Among more than 550,000 distinct CDR3 sequences listed, approximately 15% were seen once. V shed 5 bases and J shed 3 bases, with 14 bases lying between them. Germline V lookup: CDR1 DFQATT, CDR2 SNEGSKA (reference sequence). The CDR3 runs 13 residues. Sequenced input: memory CD4+ T cells from blood. The clonotype originates from a female donor in good health, serving as a healthy control. The chain uses TRBV20-1 and TRBJ2-7; D possibly corresponds to TRBD2 (6 bases). The CDR3 coding sequence is TGCAGTGCTCCCGGGGACTGCTACTACGAGCAGTACTTC. Encoded protein: CSAPGDCYYEQYF.